The 26 T cell receptor beta chains below all came from one sample that was sequenced in a study of PD-1 blockade in mismatch repair-deficient tumors. TCRdb's copy holds only in-frame clones and misses some; the assay was immunoSEQ multiplex PCR. The repertoire holds 30,000 to 45,000 clones, with over 70% as singletons. The sequences come from PBMCs, collected 38 to 40 weeks after starting pembrolizumab. The receptors were gathered from an adult with mismatch repair-deficient cancer.

The gene calls are TRBV29-1 and TRBJ2-5; D gene unclear. The CDR3 contains 11 residues. The ends were cut back, 4 bases at V and 4 bases at J, with 7 bases in the middle. Germline V gene lookup returns CDR1 SQVTM and CDR2 ANQGSEA. In DNA, the CDR3 is TGCAGCGTTGTTCCGGGAGAGACCCAGTACTTC. The encoded protein is CSVVPGETQYF.

J is TRBJ2-1 and V is TRBV19; TRBD2 aligns across 11 bases. V shed 5 bases, J shed 10 bases, and the junction held 10 bases outside the gene matches. The CDR3 has 15 residues. Germline V gives CDR1 LNHDA, CDR2 SQIVND (reference sequence). The CDR3 DNA follows: TGTGCCAGTAGTCCGACGACTAGCGGGATATGGGAGCAGTTCTTC. Translation gives CASSPTTSGIWEQFF.

J is TRBJ2-3 and V is TRBV5-1; D is uncertain. Trimming removed 0 bases at V and 2 bases at J, with 7 bases between. Germline V gene data show CDR1 as SGHRS and CDR2 as YFSETQ. The CDR3 has 14 amino acids. In DNA form, the CDR3 reads TGCGCCAGCAGCTTGGTTACTTCCACAGATACGCAGTATTTT. Protein sequence: CASSLVTSTDTQYF.

This sequence joins TRBV5-4 and TRBJ2-3; D not resolved. CDR1 and CDR2 from the germline V gene are SGHNT and YYREEE (reference sequence). Trimming stripped 5 bases from V and 5 bases from J, with 9 bases between. The CDR3 contains 12 residues. CDR3 sequence reads: CASSSAEDTQYF. In DNA form, the CDR3 reads TGTGCCAGCAGTAGTGCCGAAGATACGCAGTATTTT.

This clone was found once. The chain links TRBV28 to TRBJ2-7; 7 nucleotides line up with TRBD2. Per the germline V gene, CDR1 is MDHEN and CDR2 is SYDVKM. This CDR3 region has 14 residues. V shed 5 bases and J 7 bases; nucleotides not matched to a gene: 11. CDR3 DNA sequence: TGTGCCAGCAGTCTCCCTAGCGGCTCGAGGGAGCAGTACTTC. This gives the protein CASSLPSGSREQYF.

The V call is TRBV7-9, the J call TRBJ1-1; 10 bases map to TRBD1. The ends lost 6 bases at V and 6 bases at J; junction bases unmatched: 10. The CDR3 covers 15 residues. CDR1 SEHNR and CDR2 FQNEAQ come from the germline V gene (reference sequence). CDR3 sequence reads: CASRGTGATRSEAFF. The DNA for the CDR3 is TGTGCCAGCAGAGGGACAGGGGCAACTCGTTCTGAAGCTTTCTTT.

This clone occurred once. This chain connects TRBV9 to TRBJ1-1, with 9 bases identical to TRBD1. Trimming took 4 bases from V and 4 from J; bases not matched to a gene: 8. Germline values: CDR1 SGDLS, CDR2 YYNGEE. The CDR3 extends over 15 amino acids. This CDR3 reads CASSPTGGESTEAFF. The CDR3 DNA is TGTGCCAGCAGCCCCACAGGGGGCGAAAGCACTGAAGCTTTCTTT. The full variable domain, completed using reference TRBV9 and TRBJ1-1, is DSGVTQTPKHLITATGQRVTLRCSPRSGDLSVYWYQQSLDQGLQFLIQYYNGEERAKGNILERFSAQQFPDLHSELNLSSLELGDSALYFCASSPTGGESTEAFFGQGTRLTVV.

The gene calls are TRBV18 and TRBJ1-5; 11 bases fit TRBD1. Per the germline V gene, CDR1 is KGHSH and CDR2 is LQKENI. This CDR3 spans 16 amino acids. V lost 2 bases, J lost 6 bases, and 6 bases stayed unmatched. The CDR3 reads CASSPKDRGPSQPQHF. The DNA for the CDR3 is TGTGCCAGCTCACCAAAGGACAGGGGGCCGAGTCAGCCCCAGCATTTT.

This clone showed up just once. This rearrangement joins TRBV5-6 to TRBJ1-1, with TRBD1 identical over 7 bases. Germline trimming cut 3 bases from V and 0 bases from J; bases unmatched to any gene: 5. In germline, CDR1 is SGHDT, CDR2 YYEEEE. This CDR3 has 15 amino acids. The CDR3 loop is CASSSVTGLNTEAFF. CDR3 DNA: TGTGCCAGCAGCTCGGTGACAGGGCTGAACACTGAAGCTTTCTTT.

The chain combines TRBV7-9 with TRBJ2-1, with D perhaps matching TRBD2 (5 bases). The CDR3 extends over 12 amino acids. V lost 5 bases, J lost 8 bases, and 10 bases lay in between. The germline V gene encodes CDR1 SEHNR and CDR2 FQNEAQ (reference sequence). This CDR3 reads CASSPDWDEQFF. The CDR3 DNA sequence: TGTGCCAGCAGCCCGGACTGGGATGAGCAGTTCTTC.

The chain is built from TRBV29-1 and TRBJ1-1; D not resolved. Per germline, CDR1 SQVTM and CDR2 ANQGSEA. V dropped 7 bases and J dropped 0 bases, with 12 bases sitting between them. The CDR3 consists of 13 residues. The CDR3 protein is CSGSLRVNTEAFF. The CDR3 bases are TGCAGCGGGTCACTGAGGGTGAACACTGAAGCTTTCTTT.

The chain carries TRBV19 and TRBJ2-3; D might be TRBD1 (6 bases). Deletions cut 6 bases from V and 2 bases from J, with 9 bases between. Germline CDR1 LNHDA, CDR2 SQIVND (reference sequence). CDR3 length equals 13 residues. The CDR3 sequence is CASRRGITDTQYF. In DNA, the CDR3 is TGTGCCAGTAGAAGGGGGATCACAGATACGCAGTATTTT.

The chain uses TRBV14 and TRBJ2-7; 7 bases are shared with TRBD1. CDR1 is SGHDN and CDR2 is FVKESK in the germline V gene. The CDR3 consists of 13 residues. V was pared by 5 bases and J by 3 bases, with 4 bases of the junction left unmatched. CDR3 protein: CASSEGQFYEQYF. Written as DNA, the CDR3 is TGTGCCAGCAGCGAGGGACAGTTCTACGAGCAGTACTTC.

This rearrangement joins TRBV28 to TRBJ1-1; D unclear. The CDR3 spans 12 residues. Germline V lookup: CDR1 MDHEN, CDR2 SYDVKM. V lost 2 bases to trimming and J lost 8 bases, with 9 bases between them. CDR3 nucleotide sequence: TGTGCCAGCAGTTTAGACTCAGTAGAAGCTTTCTTT. Its protein product is CASSLDSVEAFF.

The chain joins TRBV28 to TRBJ1-2; 8 bases line up with TRBD1. CDR1 and CDR2 from the germline V gene are MDHEN and SYDVKM. Losses at the gene ends were 5 bases for V and 8 bases for J; bases not matched to a gene: 13. This CDR3 spans 15 amino acids. This CDR3 is CASSTSPGGSPGYTF. The CDR3 coding sequence is TGTGCCAGCAGTACCTCCCCAGGGGGCTCGCCGGGCTACACCTTC.

This rearrangement joins TRBV29-1 to TRBJ2-1; TRBD2 matches at 7 bases. The CDR3 is 20 amino acids. V lost 5 bases and J lost 0; bases outside the gene matches: 22. Germline V gene sequence: CDR1 SQVTM, CDR2 ANQGSEA. The CDR3 here is CSVPLGVAGMLLSSYNEQFF. The CDR3 region has the DNA TGCAGCGTTCCCTTGGGGGTAGCGGGTATGTTACTTAGCTCCTACAATGAGCAGTTCTTC.

The chain couples TRBV28 to TRBJ2-7; D might be TRBD2 (6 bases). The CDR3 spans 14 residues. V dropped 6 bases and J dropped 2 bases, with 14 bases sitting between them. The germline V gene encodes CDR1 MDHEN and CDR2 SYDVKM. CDR3 sequence reads: CASRPGVPPYEQYF. CDR3 in DNA: TGTGCCAGCAGGCCGGGAGTCCCTCCCTACGAGCAGTACTTC.

This clone was observed a few times. The chain recombines TRBV6-5 with TRBJ2-7; tentative D call: TRBD1 (5 bases). Trimming took off 0 bases at V and 3 bases at J, with 12 bases between the two ends. Germline-derived CDR1 and CDR2 are MNHEY and SVGAGI. The CDR3 length is 15 residues. The CDR3, as DNA: TGTGCCAGCAGTTACTCGAGGATGGGGCACTACGAGCAGTACTTC. This codes for CASSYSRMGHYEQYF.

The J gene is TRBJ1-2, the V gene TRBV28, with 7 bases fitting TRBD1. This CDR3 contains 14 residues. The V gene's germline CDR1 is MDHEN and CDR2 SYDVKM. J gave up 7 bases and V 6 bases, and 11 bases lay outside the gene matches. CDR3 in amino acids: CASRNWDSRPGYTF. CDR3 in DNA: TGTGCCAGCAGGAATTGGGACAGCAGGCCTGGCTACACCTTC.

This clone was counted a few times. CDR3 sequence reads: CASSSRDPGELFF. The CDR3 region has the DNA TGTGCCAGCAGCTCCCGCGATCCCGGGGAGCTGTTTTTT. V gene TRBV11-3 combines with J gene TRBJ2-2; unclear D gene. The germline CDR1 and CDR2 sequences are SGHNT and YENEEA. The CDR3 extends over 13 amino acids. V was cut by 4 bases and J by 6 bases, with 9 bases left in between.

This clone was seen only a few times. The chain links TRBV7-3 to TRBJ2-7, with D perhaps matching TRBD2 (6 bases). This CDR3 has 14 residues. Trimming shortened V by 3 bases and J by 1 base, and 10 bases separated the two germline ends. Per germline, CDR1 SGHTA and CDR2 FQGTGA. CDR3 sequence: CASSFGGDSYEQYF. The CDR3, as DNA: TGTGCCAGCAGCTTCGGCGGGGATTCCTACGAGCAGTACTTC.

The genes are TRBV7-8 and TRBJ2-5; 8 bases agree with TRBD2. The V gene end was trimmed by 5 bases and the J gene end by 12 bases; junction bases not matched to a gene: 20. The CDR3 loop spans 16 amino acids. Germline loops: CDR1 SGHVS, CDR2 FQNEAQ. CDR3 in DNA: TGTGCCAGCAGCCCGCCGTCTCGGGGGGGCGGCAATGCGGAGTACTTC. Amino acids: CASSPPSRGGGNAEYF.

This rearrangement joins TRBV27 to TRBJ1-2; no firm D call. This CDR3 has 15 residues. Trimming removed 5 bases at V and 8 bases at J, with 21 bases between. Germline CDR1 and CDR2: MNHEY and SMNVEV (reference sequence). CDR3 region: CASSPSFSRSGGYTF. CDR3 in DNA: TGTGCCAGCAGTCCCTCCTTCAGTAGGAGTGGAGGCTACACCTTC.

The chain employs TRBV5-1 and TRBJ1-4; possibly TRBD1 for D (5 bases). The CDR3 loop spans 14 amino acids. CDR1 is SGHRS, CDR2 YFSETQ, per germline. Trimming pared 1 base from V and 5 bases from J, leaving 9 bases between. The CDR3, as DNA: TGCGCCAGCAGCTTGTTGGCAGGGAATGAAAAACTGTTTTTT. This sequence encodes CASSLLAGNEKLFF.

This chain links TRBV6-5 with TRBJ2-4; possibly TRBD1 for D (6 bases). Per germline, CDR1 MNHEY and CDR2 SVGAGI. The CDR3 sequence is 12 residues long. V gave up 6 bases and J gave up 9 bases, with 12 bases separating them. CDR3 bases: TGTGCCAGCAGGGACAGCATGGGCATTCAGTACTTC. Translation gives CASRDSMGIQYF.

The chain's CDR3 is CASSLTGLGAGEQFF. CDR3 sequence (DNA): TGTGCCAGCAGCTTAACGGGACTAGGGGCTGGTGAGCAGTTCTTC. This rearrangement joins TRBV7-9 to TRBJ2-1, with 8 bases that match TRBD2. V lost 2 bases and J lost 9; bases outside the gene matches: 9. Germline-derived CDR1 and CDR2 are SEHNR and FQNEAQ (reference sequence). The CDR3 contains 15 residues.